Below, one T cell receptor beta chain is given with its context. What it recognizes is unknown. This sample is part of a study of metastatic and nonmetastatic thyroid tumors. At the level of the study: It was across blood and tumor or nodule tissue from malignant and benign thyroid patients that repertoires were compared.

Study-wide points: Reported TCR beta diversity, measured in blood and tumor, was significantly higher for malignant thyroid tumors than for benign nodules.

CDR1 and CDR2 from the germline V gene are MGHRA and YSYEKL. The length of the CDR3 is 15 residues. Trimming left V 2 bases short and J 8 bases short, with 15 bases between. Every patient was untreated before thyroid surgery. Per the original data handling: The study built a papillary thyroid cancer distant-metastasis classifier from CDR3 differences across clinicopathological groups. TCRdb re-called the PCR reads through MiXCR. These V and J calls rely on TCRdb rather than the paper's analysis. The repertoire holds 30,000 to 35,000 clones, with roughly a third as singletons. This TCR came from a female donor with papillary thyroid cancer or a benign thyroid nodule (not recorded which). Some clones in this sample may be carry-over from other donors' samples. Sequencing was performed on tumor tissue. The chain couples TRBV4-1 to TRBJ2-2; D remains unclear. This CDR3 is CASSQPWPERGELFF. CDR3 nucleotides: TGCGCCAGCAGCCAACCGTGGCCAGAGAGGGGGGAGCTGTTTTTT.